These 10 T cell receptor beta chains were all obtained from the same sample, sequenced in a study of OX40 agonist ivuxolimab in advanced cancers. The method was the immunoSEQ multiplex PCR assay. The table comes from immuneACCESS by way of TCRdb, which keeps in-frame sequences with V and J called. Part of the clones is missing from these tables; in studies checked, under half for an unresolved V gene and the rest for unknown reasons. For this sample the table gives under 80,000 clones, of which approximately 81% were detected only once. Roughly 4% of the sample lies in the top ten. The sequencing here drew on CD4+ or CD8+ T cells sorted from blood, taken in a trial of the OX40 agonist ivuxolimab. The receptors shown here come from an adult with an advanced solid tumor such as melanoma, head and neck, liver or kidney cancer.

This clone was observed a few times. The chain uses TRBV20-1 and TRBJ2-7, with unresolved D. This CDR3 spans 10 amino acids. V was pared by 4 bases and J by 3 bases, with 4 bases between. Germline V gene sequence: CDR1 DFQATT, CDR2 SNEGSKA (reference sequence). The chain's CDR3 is CSATNYEQYF. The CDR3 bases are TGCAGTGCTACGAACTACGAGCAGTACTTC.

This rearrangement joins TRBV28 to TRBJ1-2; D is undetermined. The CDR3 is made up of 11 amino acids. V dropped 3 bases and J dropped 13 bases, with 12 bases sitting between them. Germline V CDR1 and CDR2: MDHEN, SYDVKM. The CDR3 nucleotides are TGTGCCAGCAGTTTCGGGGTTAGATGCACCTTC. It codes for CASSFGVRCTF.

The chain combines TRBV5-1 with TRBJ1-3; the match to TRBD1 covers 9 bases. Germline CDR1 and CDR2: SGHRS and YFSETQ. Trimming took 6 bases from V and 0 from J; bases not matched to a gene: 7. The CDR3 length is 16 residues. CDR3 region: CASTEGQGPSGNTIYF. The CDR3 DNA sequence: TGCGCCAGCACGGAGGGACAGGGCCCCTCTGGAAACACCATATATTTT.

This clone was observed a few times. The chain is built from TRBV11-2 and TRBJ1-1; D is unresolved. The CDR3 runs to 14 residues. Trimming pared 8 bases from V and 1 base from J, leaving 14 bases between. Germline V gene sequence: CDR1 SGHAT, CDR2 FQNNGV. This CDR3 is CASGGLTRNTEAFF. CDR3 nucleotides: TGTGCCAGCGGCGGACTGACTAGGAACACTGAAGCTTTCTTT.

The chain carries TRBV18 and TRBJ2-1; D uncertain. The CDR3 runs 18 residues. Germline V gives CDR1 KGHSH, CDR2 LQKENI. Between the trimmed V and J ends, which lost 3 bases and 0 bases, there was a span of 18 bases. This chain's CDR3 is CASSPFHPLSSSYNEQFF. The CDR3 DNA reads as TGTGCCAGCTCACCTTTCCATCCCCTCTCAAGCTCCTACAATGAGCAGTTCTTC.

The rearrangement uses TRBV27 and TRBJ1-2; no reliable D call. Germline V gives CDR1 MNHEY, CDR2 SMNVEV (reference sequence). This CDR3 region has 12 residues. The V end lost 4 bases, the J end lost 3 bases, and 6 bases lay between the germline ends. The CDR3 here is CASSSRDYGYTF. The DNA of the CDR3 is TGTGCCAGCAGTTCCCGGGACTATGGCTACACCTTC.

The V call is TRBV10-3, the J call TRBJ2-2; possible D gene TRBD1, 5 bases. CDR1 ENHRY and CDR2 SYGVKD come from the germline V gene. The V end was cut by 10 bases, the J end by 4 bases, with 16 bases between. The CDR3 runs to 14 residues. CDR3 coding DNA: TGTGCCACTTACCCCTCCCAGGGCACCGGGGAGCTGTTTTTT. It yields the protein CATYPSQGTGELFF.

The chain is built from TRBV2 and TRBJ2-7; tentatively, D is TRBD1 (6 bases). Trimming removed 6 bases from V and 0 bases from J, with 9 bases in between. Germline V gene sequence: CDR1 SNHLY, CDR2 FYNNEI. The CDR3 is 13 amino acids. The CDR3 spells CASRGHISYEQYF. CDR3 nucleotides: TGTGCCAGCAGGGGACATATCTCCTACGAGCAGTACTTC.

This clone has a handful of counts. CDR3 coding DNA: TGCGCCAGCAGCCAAAGGGGGGGCTATGGCTACACCTTC. This gives the protein CASSQRGGYGYTF. This sequence joins TRBV4-1 and TRBJ1-2; maybe TRBD1 (6 bases). The CDR3 consists of 13 residues. The germline gives CDR1 MGHRA, CDR2 YSYEKL. The V end lost 2 bases, the J end lost 4 bases, and 8 bases lay between the germline ends.

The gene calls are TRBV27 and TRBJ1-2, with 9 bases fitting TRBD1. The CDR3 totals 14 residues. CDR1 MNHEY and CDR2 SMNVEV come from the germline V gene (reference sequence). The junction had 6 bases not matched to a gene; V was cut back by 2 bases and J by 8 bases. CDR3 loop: CASSLTGGAGGYTF. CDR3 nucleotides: TGTGCCAGCAGTTTAACAGGGGGCGCGGGAGGCTACACCTTC.